The TCR beta chain described here comes from a study of blood T cell repertoires in COVID-19. This clone was seen a handful of times. Trimming took off 3 bases at V and 0 bases at J, with 9 bases between the two ends. The CDR3 contains 14 residues. Germline CDR1 reads SGHTA; CDR2 reads FQGNSA. TCRdb keeps only in-frame clones here, not all; method: immunoSEQ multiplex PCR. The repertoire has about 110,000 clones, roughly 84% of them found once; the top ten carry over 4%. The chain combines TRBV7-2 with TRBJ2-7; D is perhaps TRBD2 (6 bases). This TCR came from a human donor in a cohort sampled during active COVID-19. The sample consisted of peripheral blood. The CDR3: CASSLRGLSYEQYV. In DNA form, the CDR3 reads TGTGCCAGCAGCTTGAGGGGACTCTCCTACGAGCAGTACGTC.